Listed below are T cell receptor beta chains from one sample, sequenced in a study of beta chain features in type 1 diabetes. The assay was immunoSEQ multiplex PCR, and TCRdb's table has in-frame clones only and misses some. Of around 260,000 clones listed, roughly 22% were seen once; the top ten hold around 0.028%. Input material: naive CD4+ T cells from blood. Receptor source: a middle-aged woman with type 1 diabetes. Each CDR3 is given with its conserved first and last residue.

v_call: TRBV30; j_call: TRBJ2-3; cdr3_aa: CAWSLRALEYF
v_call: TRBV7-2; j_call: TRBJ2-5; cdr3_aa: CASSGTREFQETQYF
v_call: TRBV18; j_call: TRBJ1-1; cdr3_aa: CASSPAAVPEAFF
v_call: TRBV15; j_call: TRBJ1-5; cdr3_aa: CATSRDEDQPQHF
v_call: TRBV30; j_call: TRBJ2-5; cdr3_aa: CAWRGRGWETQYF
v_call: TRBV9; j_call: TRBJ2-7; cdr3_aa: CASSVGVSGDSYEQYF
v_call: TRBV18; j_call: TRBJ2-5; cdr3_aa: CASSGGVPLQETQYF
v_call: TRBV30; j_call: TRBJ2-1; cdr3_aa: CAWSPGGVRGNEQFF
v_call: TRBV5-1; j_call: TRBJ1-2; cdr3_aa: CASSLGTGRYGYTF
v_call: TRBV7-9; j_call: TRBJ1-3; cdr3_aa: CASSLSVDTIYF
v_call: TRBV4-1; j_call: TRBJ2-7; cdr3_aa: CASSQVGTGIWTEGQYF
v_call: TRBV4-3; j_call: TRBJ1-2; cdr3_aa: CASSQVQGGTGDWYGYTF
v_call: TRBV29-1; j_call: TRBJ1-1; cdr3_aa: CSVATGTNTEAFF
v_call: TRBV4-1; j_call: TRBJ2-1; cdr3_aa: CASSQPYRGTYNEQFF
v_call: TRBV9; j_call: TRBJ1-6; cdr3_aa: CASSPLTGYNSPLHF
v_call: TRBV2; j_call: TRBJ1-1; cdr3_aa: CASELLRGQGTEAFF
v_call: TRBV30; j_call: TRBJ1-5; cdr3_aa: CAWSPERGQPQHF
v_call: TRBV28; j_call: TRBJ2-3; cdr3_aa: CASSFRGRESDTQYF
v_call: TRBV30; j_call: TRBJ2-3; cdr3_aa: CAWSVGTSGGADTQYF
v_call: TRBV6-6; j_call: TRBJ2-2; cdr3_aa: CASLGRGRQTGELFF
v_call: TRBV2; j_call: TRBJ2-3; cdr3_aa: CASSDPQSPSTDTQYF
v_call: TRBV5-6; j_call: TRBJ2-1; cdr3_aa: CASSRRGLAGKSEQFF
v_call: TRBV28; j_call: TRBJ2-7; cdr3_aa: CASRSLEPYEQYF
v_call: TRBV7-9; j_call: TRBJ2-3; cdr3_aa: CASSSTRARSVDTQYF
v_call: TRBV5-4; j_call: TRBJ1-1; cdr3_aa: CASSSDFSNTEAFF
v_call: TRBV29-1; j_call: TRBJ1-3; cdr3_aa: CSAEGSSGNTIYF
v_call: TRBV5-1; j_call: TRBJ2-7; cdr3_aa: CASSPTVSFSYEQYF
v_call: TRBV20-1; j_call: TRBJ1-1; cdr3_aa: CSTTTRTEAFF
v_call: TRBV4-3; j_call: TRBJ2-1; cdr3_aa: CASSRLTGGSSYNEQFF
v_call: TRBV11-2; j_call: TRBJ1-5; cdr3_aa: CASSLEREQPQHF
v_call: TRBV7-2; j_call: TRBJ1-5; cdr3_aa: CASSQGFESNQPQHF
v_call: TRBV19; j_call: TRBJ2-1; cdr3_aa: CASRQGPVNEQFF
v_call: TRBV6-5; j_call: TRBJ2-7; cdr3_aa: CATWGGQGYEQYF
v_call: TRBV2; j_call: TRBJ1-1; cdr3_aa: CASSGLGIAFF
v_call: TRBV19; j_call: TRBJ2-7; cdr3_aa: CASSPRAYAYEQYF
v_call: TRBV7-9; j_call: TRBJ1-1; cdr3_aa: CASSPIMNTEAFF
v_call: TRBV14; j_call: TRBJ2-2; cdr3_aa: CASSRSSIDSLNTGELFF
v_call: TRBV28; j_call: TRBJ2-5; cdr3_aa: CASSLGSRGKETQYF
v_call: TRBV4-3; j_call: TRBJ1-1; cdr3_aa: CASSQNTAFSTEAFF
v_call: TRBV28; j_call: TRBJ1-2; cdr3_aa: CAILGQFGYTF
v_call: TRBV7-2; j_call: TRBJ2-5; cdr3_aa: CASSIGAGGEETQYF
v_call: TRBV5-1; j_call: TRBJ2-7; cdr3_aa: CASSLRLNYEQYF
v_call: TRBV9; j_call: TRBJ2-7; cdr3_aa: CASSVGLLADAGEQYF
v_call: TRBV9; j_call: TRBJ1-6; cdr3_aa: CASSVDSNLYNSPLHF
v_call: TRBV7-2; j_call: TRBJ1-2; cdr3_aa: CASSPMYGRQGTDGYTF
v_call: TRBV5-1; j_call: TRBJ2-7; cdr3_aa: CASSAGTGAYEQYF
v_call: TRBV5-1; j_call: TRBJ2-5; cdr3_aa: CASSNSSSRGTQYF
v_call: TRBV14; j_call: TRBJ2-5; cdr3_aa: CASSRRQYQETQYF
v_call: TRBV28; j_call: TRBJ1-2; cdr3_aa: CASSSPGDNYGYTF
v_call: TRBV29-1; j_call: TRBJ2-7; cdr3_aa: CSAGSGTGSYEQYF
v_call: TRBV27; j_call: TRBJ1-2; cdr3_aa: CASSSTGKGIIGYTF
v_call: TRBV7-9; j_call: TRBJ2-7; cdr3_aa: CASSHPGQTYEQYF
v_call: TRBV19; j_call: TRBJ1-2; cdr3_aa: CASSASRGGNYGYTF
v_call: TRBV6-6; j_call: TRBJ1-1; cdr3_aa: CASSSPGGNTEAFF
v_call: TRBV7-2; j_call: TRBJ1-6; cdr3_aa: CASSPMAGQGYSPLHF
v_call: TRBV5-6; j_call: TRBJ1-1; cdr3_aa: CASSATGATEAFF
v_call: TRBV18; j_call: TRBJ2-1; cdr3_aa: CASASGRAYNEQFF
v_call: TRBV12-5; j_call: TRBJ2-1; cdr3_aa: CASGLGENEQFF
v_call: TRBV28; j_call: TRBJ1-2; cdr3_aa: CAIETSEFYGYTF
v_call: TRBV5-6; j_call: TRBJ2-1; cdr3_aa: CASSSGDEQFF